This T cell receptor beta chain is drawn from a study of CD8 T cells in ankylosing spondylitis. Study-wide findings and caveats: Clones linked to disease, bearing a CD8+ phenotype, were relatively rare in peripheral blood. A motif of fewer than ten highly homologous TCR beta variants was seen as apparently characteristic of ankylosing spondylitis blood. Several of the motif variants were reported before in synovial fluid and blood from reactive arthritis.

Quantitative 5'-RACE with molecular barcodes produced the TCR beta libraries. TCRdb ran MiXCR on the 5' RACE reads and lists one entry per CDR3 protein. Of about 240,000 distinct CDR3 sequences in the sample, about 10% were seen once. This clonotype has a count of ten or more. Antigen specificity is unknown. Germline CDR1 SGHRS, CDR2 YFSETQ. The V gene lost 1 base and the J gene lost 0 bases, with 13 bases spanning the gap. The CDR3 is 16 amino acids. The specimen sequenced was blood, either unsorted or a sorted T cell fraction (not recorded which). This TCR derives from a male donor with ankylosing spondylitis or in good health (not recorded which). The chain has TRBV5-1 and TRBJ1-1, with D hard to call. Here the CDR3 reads CASSLSFAGMNTEAFF. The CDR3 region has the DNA TGCGCCAGCAGCTTGTCGTTCGCGGGGATGAACACTGAAGCTTTCTTT.